This T cell receptor beta chain is from a study of vaccination effects on CD4 cells after COVID-19. Study conclusions and caveats: Common cold coronavirus cross-reactivity was shown by only 1 of 255 vaccine-induced clones in healthy vaccinees. Early timepoints after infection were absent, and convalescent patients were few in the study. Clones induced by infection and by vaccine showed marked clonal contraction late after vaccination.

Sequencing used immunoSEQ multiplex PCR; TCRdb keeps in-frame clones, though not all of them. The sample has 35,000 to 40,000 clones, around 66% seen once; the top ten hold around 14%. CD4+ T cells specific for antigen were expanded with viral peptide pools by the ViraFEST assay before sequencing. When about ten days of culture had elapsed, CD4+ T cells were isolated. People in the vaccine group had not been infected with SARS-CoV-2 before, and their nucleocapsid antibodies were negative. PBMC were cultured at around 1.9 million per well with 10 IU/ml IL-2 and around 9 ug/ml peptides. This CDR3 spans 15 amino acids. Trimming removed 4 bases from V and 7 bases from J, with 20 bases in between. CDR1 and CDR2 (germline): SGHRS, YFSETQ. As concerns this clone: Antigen: not known.

The receptor was derived from a human donor who received a COVID-19 vaccine. The chain carries TRBV5-1 and TRBJ1-2; TRBD1 is a possible D gene (6 bases). The material was CD4+ T cells from PBMCs cultured with HCoV-OC43 spike peptides, obtained before COVID-19 vaccination. As to subset: HCoV-OC43 spike overlapping peptide pool stimulation. CDR3 protein: CASSPTEGRGAGYTF. The CDR3 DNA sequence: TGCGCCAGCAGCCCGACGGAGGGGCGGGGGGCTGGCTACACCTTC.